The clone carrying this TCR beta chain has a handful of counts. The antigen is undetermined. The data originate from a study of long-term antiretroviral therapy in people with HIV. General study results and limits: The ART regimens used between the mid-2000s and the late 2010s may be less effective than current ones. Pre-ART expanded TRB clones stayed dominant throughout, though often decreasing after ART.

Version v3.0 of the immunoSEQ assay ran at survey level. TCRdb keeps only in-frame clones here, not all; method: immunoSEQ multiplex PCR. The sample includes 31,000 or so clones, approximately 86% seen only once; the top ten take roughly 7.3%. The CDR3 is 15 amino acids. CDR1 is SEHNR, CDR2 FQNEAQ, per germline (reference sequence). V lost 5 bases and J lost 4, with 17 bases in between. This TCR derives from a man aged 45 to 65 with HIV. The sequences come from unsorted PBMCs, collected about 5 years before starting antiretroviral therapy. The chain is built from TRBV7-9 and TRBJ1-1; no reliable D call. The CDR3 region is CASSQWSGDGTEAFF. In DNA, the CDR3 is TGTGCCAGCAGCCAATGGTCCGGGGATGGCACTGAAGCTTTCTTT.